These 32 T cell receptor beta chains came from one sample sequenced in a study of cytomegalovirus exposure and HLA in healthy donors. The primer mix had 60 Vbeta and 13 Jbeta primers. The data were produced by immunoSEQ multiplex PCR, yet TCRdb's version contains in-frame clones alone and is incomplete. The table includes roughly 100,000 clones, 60% to 70% detected once. Sequencing input: PBMCs. The receptor source for this set is a woman aged 45-65 years in good health and CMV-seronegative.

This chain connects TRBV7-6 to TRBJ1-3; 10 bases map to TRBD1. V was pared by 1 base and J by 2 bases, with 2 bases of the junction left unmatched. CDR3 length: 16 amino acids. Germline CDR1 reads SGHVS; CDR2 reads FNYEAQ. The CDR3 sequence: CASSLVGQGTGNTIYF. The CDR3 region has the DNA TGTGCCAGCAGCTTAGTGGGACAGGGGACTGGAAACACCATATATTTT.

The rearrangement uses TRBV9 and TRBJ2-2; D gene unclear. CDR1 and CDR2 (germline): SGDLS, YYNGEE. With 0 bases removed from V and 5 bases from J, the gap between germline ends came to 5 bases. This CDR3 has 13 amino acids. CDR3 DNA: TGTGCCAGCAGCGTAGCAACTACCGGGGAGCTGTTTTTT. Its translation is CASSVATTGELFF.

The chain is built from TRBV5-4 and TRBJ2-1; 11 bases map to TRBD2. With V trimmed by 3 bases and J by 6 bases, 8 bases remained unmatched. Per the germline V gene, CDR1 is SGHNT and CDR2 is YYREEE (reference sequence). There are 16 residues in the CDR3. DNA of the CDR3: TGTGCCAGCAGCTCTTCTAGCGGGGGGAATATCAATGAGCAGTTCTTC. The encoded protein is CASSSSSGGNINEQFF.

The chain uses TRBV11-2 and TRBJ2-1; 8 nucleotides line up with TRBD2. The germline V gene encodes CDR1 SGHAT and CDR2 FQNNGV. The CDR3 covers 16 residues. With 5 bases clipped from V and 6 bases from J, the junction kept 12 bases outside the gene matches. CDR3 in amino acids: CASSNTAGAWGNEQFF. As DNA, the CDR3 is TGTGCCAGCAGCAACACAGCGGGAGCGTGGGGCAATGAGCAGTTCTTC.

This clone was picked up a small number of times. This chain connects TRBV4-2 to TRBJ2-7; TRBD2 is a possible D gene (6 bases). V lost 0 bases, J lost 2 bases, and 14 bases lay in between. The CDR3 runs 16 residues. Germline V CDR1 and CDR2: LGHNA, YNFKEQ. DNA of the CDR3: TGTGCCAGCAGCCAAGATAGCGGCGGAGTAGCCTACGAGCAGTACTTC. Encoded protein: CASSQDSGGVAYEQYF.

The rearrangement uses TRBV5-1 and TRBJ2-7, with 10 bases fitting TRBD2. The CDR3 contains 15 residues. Germline V gene data show CDR1 as SGHRS and CDR2 as YFSETQ. V was pared by 4 bases and J by 0 bases, with 4 bases of the junction left unmatched. CDR3 nucleotides: TGCGCCAGCAGCAGAGCGGGAGGGTTCTCCTACGAGCAGTACTTC. Translated: CASSRAGGFSYEQYF.

This chain uses TRBV5-6 with TRBJ2-7, with 11 positions matching TRBD2. The CDR3 is 15 amino acids. The V and J ends lost 0 bases and 2 bases, in that order; junction bases with no gene match: 1. From germline, CDR1 is SGHDT and CDR2 YYEEEE. CDR3 region: CASSLVAGGPYEQYF. The CDR3 DNA follows: TGTGCCAGCAGCTTGGTAGCGGGGGGGCCCTACGAGCAGTACTTC.

The V gene is TRBV11-3, the J gene TRBJ1-1, with TRBD1 matching 7 bases. This CDR3 has 15 amino acids. Germline CDR1 is SGHNT and CDR2 is YENEEA. V trimming: 0 bases; J trimming: 2 bases; junction bases outside the gene matches: 3. The CDR3 DNA is TGTGCCAGCAGCTTAGAAGGGGGCCTTAACACTGAAGCTTTCTTT. Translated, it gives CASSLEGGLNTEAFF.

V and J are TRBV20-1 and TRBJ1-2, with unresolved D. With 3 bases removed from V and 5 bases from J, the gap between germline ends came to 7 bases. The CDR3 runs 11 residues. Germline-derived CDR1 and CDR2 are DFQATT and SNEGSKA (reference sequence). The CDR3 reads CSARGLYGYTF. CDR3 in DNA: TGCAGTGCTAGGGGCTTATATGGCTACACCTTC.

The chain is built from TRBV28 and TRBJ1-1; the D gene is possibly TRBD1 (6 bases). V dropped 8 bases and J dropped 7 bases, with 20 bases sitting between them. This CDR3 has 14 residues. Germline V gives CDR1 MDHEN, CDR2 SYDVKM. CDR3: CASGAIQGFDEAFF. The CDR3 DNA reads as TGTGCCAGCGGAGCGATACAGGGATTTGATGAAGCTTTCTTT.

This clone was found a few times. The CDR3 protein is CASSHSGQFGETQYF. The CDR3 DNA reads as TGTGCCAGCAGCCATTCAGGACAGTTCGGCGAGACCCAGTACTTC. The chain is built from TRBV27 and TRBJ2-5, with D maybe TRBD1 (6 bases). The CDR3 runs 15 residues. V gave up 6 bases and J gave up 5 bases, with 19 bases separating them. Germline values: CDR1 MNHEY, CDR2 SMNVEV (reference sequence).

The chain uses TRBV4-3 and TRBJ2-1; 7 positions match TRBD2. This CDR3 has 16 residues. Germline assignment: CDR1 LGHNA and CDR2 YSLEER. J gave up 3 bases and V 2 bases, and 7 bases lay outside the gene matches. The CDR3 here is CASSQNIAGDYNEQFF. The CDR3 DNA follows: TGCGCCAGCAGCCAAAATATAGCGGGTGACTACAATGAGCAGTTCTTC.

This chain joins TRBV19 and TRBJ2-7, with TRBD2 matching 13 bases. Germline assignment: CDR1 LNHDA and CDR2 SQIVND (reference sequence). This CDR3 is 16 amino acids long. Trimming removed 2 bases from V and 1 base from J; junction bases left unmatched: 2. This CDR3 is CASSIPGLAGSYEQYF. The CDR3 coding sequence is TGTGCCAGTAGTATACCGGGACTAGCGGGGTCCTACGAGCAGTACTTC. Full variable domain (missing parts from reference TRBV19 and TRBJ2-7): DGGITQSPKYLFRKEGQNVTLSCEQNLNHDAMYWYRQDPGQGLRLIYYSQIVNDFQKGDIAEGYSVSREKKESFPLTVTSAQKNPTAFYLCASSIPGLAGSYEQYFGPGTRLTVT.

For this clone: One end of the junction does not line up with germline, which may come from a read error. V and J are TRBV7-7 and TRBJ2-2; possibly TRBD2 for D (6 bases). Germline V lookup: CDR1 SSHAT, CDR2 FNYEAQ (reference sequence). This CDR3 has 13 amino acids. The DNA for the CDR3 is TGTGCTAGCAGCTTAGGGAGGTCCGGGGAGCTGTTTTTT. This encodes CASSLGRSGELFF.

The CDR3 here is CASRDSRDYYGYTF. The CDR3 DNA follows: TGTGCCAGTCGGGATTCGCGGGACTACTATGGCTACACCTTC. This chain joins TRBV19 and TRBJ1-2; D is perhaps TRBD1 (5 bases). This CDR3 is built from 14 residues. The germline CDR1 and CDR2 sequences are LNHDA and SQIVND (reference sequence). Trimming took 8 bases from V and 3 from J, leaving 16 bases between them.

The rearrangement uses TRBV28 and TRBJ2-5; D is undetermined. The V end lost 2 bases, the J end lost 2 bases, and 9 bases lay between the germline ends. Looked up from germline, CDR1 is MDHEN and CDR2 is SYDVKM. This CDR3 contains 14 residues. The DNA of the CDR3 is TGTGCCAGCAGTTTAAGTCAGCGACAAGAGACCCAGTACTTC. Its protein is CASSLSQRQETQYF.

In its sample, this clone was seen a few times. The chain employs TRBV20-1 and TRBJ1-1; weak D call: TRBD1 (5 bases). The ends were cut back, 1 base at V and 6 bases at J, with 6 bases in the middle. This CDR3 is built from 11 residues. Germline V gene lookup returns CDR1 DFQATT and CDR2 SNEGSKA (reference sequence). For the CDR3, the DNA is TGCAGTGCTAGAGGGGGCCCTGAAGCTTTCTTT. This sequence encodes CSARGGPEAFF.

The chain links TRBV15 to TRBJ2-7, with 7 bases that match TRBD2. Germline lookup yields CDR1 LNHNV and CDR2 YYDKDF (reference sequence). The length of the CDR3 is 17 residues. V dropped 0 bases and J dropped 0; count of bases not matched to a gene: 8. The CDR3 is CATSRDLGRGSSYEQYF. The CDR3 DNA sequence: TGTGCCACCAGCAGAGATCTAGGGCGGGGGAGCTCCTACGAGCAGTACTTC. Supplemented by reference TRBV15 and TRBJ2-7, the full variable domain reads DAMVIQNPRYQVTQFGKPVTLSCSQTLNHNVMYWYQQKSSQAPKLLFHYYDKDFNNEADTPDNFQSRRPNTSFCFLDIRSPGLGDTAMYLCATSRDLGRGSSYEQYFGPGTRLTVT.

For the CDR3, the DNA is TGTGCCAGTAGTGCCCCTACTAGAGGTACGCAGTATTTT. Residues: CASSAPTRGTQYF. The gene calls are TRBV19 and TRBJ2-3, with D maybe TRBD2 (5 bases). This CDR3 is built from 13 residues. V was trimmed by 5 bases and J by 8 bases, leaving 14 bases between them. Looked up from germline, CDR1 is LNHDA and CDR2 is SQIVND (reference sequence).

The chain recombines TRBV12-5 with TRBJ2-1; D possibly corresponds to TRBD2 (5 bases). The CDR3 length is 14 residues. Trimming stripped 0 bases from V and 6 bases from J, with 9 bases between. The germline V gene encodes CDR1 LGHNT and CDR2 FRNRAP. CDR3 in DNA: TGTGCTAGTGGTTTGGTACAACGGGGCAATGAGCAGTTCTTC. Translation: CASGLVQRGNEQFF.

This clone appeared a few times. The gene calls are TRBV28 and TRBJ2-5; 8 bases agree with TRBD1. CDR3 length: 13 residues. J was trimmed by 9 bases and V by 6 bases; bases with no gene match: 9. Looked up from germline, CDR1 is MDHEN and CDR2 is SYDVKM. Here the CDR3 reads CASRRQGNFAQYF. CDR3 coding DNA: TGTGCCAGCAGACGACAGGGGAACTTTGCCCAGTACTTC.

The chain carries TRBV6-1 and TRBJ1-5, with D maybe TRBD1 (6 bases). Germline loops: CDR1 MNHNS, CDR2 SASEGT. The CDR3 sequence is 15 residues long. V was clipped by 6 bases and J by 4 bases, with 16 bases between them. In DNA form, the CDR3 reads TGTGCCAGCAGCCGACCCGGGACAAGAAATCAGCCCCAGCATTTT. Translation gives CASSRPGTRNQPQHF.

The chain combines TRBV11-2 with TRBJ2-5; D not resolved. Trimming removed 2 bases at V and 0 bases at J, with 10 bases between. Germline V gene sequence: CDR1 SGHAT, CDR2 FQNNGV. This CDR3 contains 15 residues. The CDR3 nucleotides read TGTGCCAGCAGCTTATTAGCCGTAAACCAAGAGACCCAGTACTTC. It specifies CASSLLAVNQETQYF.

J is TRBJ1-1 and V is TRBV18; D not certain. The germline V gene encodes CDR1 KGHSH and CDR2 LQKENI. V lost 0 bases, J lost 3 bases, and 5 bases lay in between. CDR3 length equals 13 residues. As DNA, the CDR3 is TGTGCCAGCTCACCACCGTATCACACTGAAGCTTTCTTT. This gives the protein CASSPPYHTEAFF.

This clone was counted once. V and J are TRBV4-3 and TRBJ2-1, with 12 bases that match TRBD2. This CDR3 comprises 17 residues. Germline V gene data show CDR1 as LGHNA and CDR2 as YSLEER. Unmatched junction bases numbered 8, after V lost 1 base and J lost 7 bases. DNA of the CDR3: TGCGCCAGCAGCCAAGCGGTCGCTAGCGGGAGGGTAAATGAGCAGTTCTTC. Translating it yields CASSQAVASGRVNEQFF.

The rearrangement links TRBV19 to TRBJ2-3, with 8 bases fitting TRBD1. Germline loops: CDR1 LNHDA, CDR2 SQIVND (reference sequence). This CDR3 is 14 amino acids long. V was clipped by 6 bases and J by 10 bases; unmatched bases: 12. As DNA, the CDR3 is TGTGCCAGTAGGCAGGGACAGGAGAAGAGTGCGCAGTATTTT. This gives the protein CASRQGQEKSAQYF.

V and J are TRBV12-5 and TRBJ2-5; 8 positions match TRBD2. The CDR3 spans 16 residues. The V and J ends lost 2 bases and 5 bases, in that order; junction bases with no gene match: 10. CDR1 LGHNT and CDR2 FRNRAP come from the germline V gene. This CDR3 is CASGLSTGGDRETQYF. In nucleotides, the CDR3 is TGTGCTAGTGGTTTGTCTACCGGGGGGGATCGGGAGACCCAGTACTTC.

The V and J genes are TRBV7-2 and TRBJ2-2; possible D gene TRBD2, 5 bases. CDR3 length equals 15 residues. The germline V and J ends were trimmed by 4 bases and 1 base, with 10 bases remaining between them. Germline V CDR1 and CDR2: SGHTA, FQGNSA. This CDR3 reads CASSYGLENTGELFF. The CDR3 bases are TGTGCCAGCAGCTACGGACTCGAGAACACCGGGGAGCTGTTTTTT.

This clone was detected once. The rearrangement joins TRBV27 to TRBJ1-5; D remains ambiguous. In germline, CDR1 is MNHEY, CDR2 SMNVEV (reference sequence). V was clipped by 5 bases and J by 1 base, with 6 bases between them. This CDR3 comprises 13 residues. CDR3 region: CASSPSSNQPQHF. The CDR3 nucleotides read TGTGCCAGCAGTCCCTCGAGCAATCAGCCCCAGCATTTT.

This clone was observed a few times. The genes are TRBV19 and TRBJ2-1, with 8 bases that match TRBD2. Germline CDR1 and CDR2: LNHDA and SQIVND (reference sequence). CDR3 length equals 16 residues. V shed 6 bases, J shed 0 bases, and the junction held 7 bases outside the gene matches. CDR3 in DNA: TGTGCCAGTAGGGGGCGGGGGGCCGCCTCCTACAATGAGCAGTTCTTC. Amino acids: CASRGRGAASYNEQFF. The variable domain in full, completed from reference TRBV19 and TRBJ2-1, reads DGGITQSPKYLFRKEGQNVTLSCEQNLNHDAMYWYRQDPGQGLRLIYYSQIVNDFQKGDIAEGYSVSREKKESFPLTVTSAQKNPTAFYLCASRGRGAASYNEQFFGPGTRLTVL.

This rearrangement joins TRBV6-1 to TRBJ2-5; D might be TRBD2 (6 bases). Trimming stripped 8 bases from V and 3 bases from J, with 16 bases between. Germline loops: CDR1 MNHNS, CDR2 SASEGT. The CDR3 runs to 14 residues. The CDR3 sequence is CASRELEGKETQYF. The CDR3, as DNA: TGTGCCAGCCGGGAGCTTGAGGGAAAAGAGACCCAGTACTTC.

The CDR3 DNA follows: TGTGCCAGCAGTTACTGGCGGGGGGGCAATGAGCAGTTCTTC. Translation gives CASSYWRGGNEQFF. The chain employs TRBV6-5 and TRBJ2-1, with 9 bases identical to TRBD2. Germline V lookup: CDR1 MNHEY, CDR2 SVGAGI. This CDR3 is built from 14 residues. V lost 1 base to trimming and J lost 6 bases; unmatched junction nucleotides: 1.